This is a list of T cell receptor beta chains from one sample in a study of shared clonotypes between healthy human individuals. Repertoires were generated with immunoSEQ multiplex PCR, while TCRdb's copy carries only in-frame clones and drops some. The sample has some 1.4 million clones, roughly 95% seen once; the top ten hold 1% to 1.5%. What was sequenced was naive CD4+ T cells sorted from blood. These receptors were taken from a young man in good health. CDR3s include the opening cysteine and the closing phenylalanine or tryptophan. The D gene is left open where the match is weak. Clone size appears in some rows only: once, few, many, or a class for an expanded clone.

cdr3_aa: CASSSMGQSYEQYF
cdr3_nt: TGTGCCAGCAGCTCGATGGGACAGAGCTACGAGCAGTACTTC
d_call: TRBD1
j_call: TRBJ2-7
v_call: TRBV7-8
clone_size: -

cdr3_aa: CASSPGGGANVLTF
cdr3_nt: TGTGCCAGCAGCCCGGGGGGCGGGGCCAACGTCCTGACTTTC
d_call: -
j_call: TRBJ2-6
v_call: TRBV11-3
clone_size: -

cdr3_aa: CASSQVSGSPRNIQYF
cdr3_nt: TGTGCCAGCAGCCAGGTTAGCGGGTCTCCTCGAAACATTCAGTACTTC
d_call: TRBD2
j_call: TRBJ2-4
v_call: TRBV14
clone_size: -

cdr3_aa: CASSQEATGYGYTF
cdr3_nt: TGCGCCAGCAGCCAAGAAGCCACAGGGTATGGCTACACCTTC
d_call: -
j_call: TRBJ1-2
v_call: TRBV4-1
clone_size: -

cdr3_aa: CASSVVGGWQTSEQYF
cdr3_nt: TGTGCCAGCAGCGTAGTAGGGGGTTGGCAGACGAGCGAGCAGTACTTC
d_call: -
j_call: TRBJ2-7
v_call: TRBV9
clone_size: -

cdr3_aa: CASSLRGRGSNYEQYF
cdr3_nt: TGTGCCAGCAGCTTAAGGGGACGGGGATCCAACTACGAGCAGTACTTC
d_call: -
j_call: TRBJ2-7
v_call: TRBV7-9
clone_size: -

cdr3_aa: CAWRTGGTDTQYF
cdr3_nt: TGTGCCTGGAGAACAGGGGGCACAGATACGCAGTATTTT
d_call: TRBD1
j_call: TRBJ2-3
v_call: TRBV30
clone_size: -

cdr3_aa: CAISDGQGGKETQYF
cdr3_nt: TGTGCCATCAGTGATGGACAGGGAGGCAAAGAGACCCAGTACTTC
d_call: TRBD1
j_call: TRBJ2-5
v_call: TRBV10-3
clone_size: -

cdr3_aa: CASSPRTSGRAYEQYF
cdr3_nt: TGTGCCAGCAGTCCCCGGACTAGCGGGAGGGCCTACGAGCAGTACTTC
d_call: TRBD2
j_call: TRBJ2-7
v_call: TRBV28
clone_size: once

cdr3_aa: CASSLAVSTDTQYF
cdr3_nt: TGTGCCAGCAGCTTAGCGGTTAGCACAGATACGCAGTATTTT
d_call: -
j_call: TRBJ2-3
v_call: TRBV13
clone_size: -

cdr3_aa: CAISGGQARDNEQFF
cdr3_nt: TGTGCCATCAGTGGAGGACAGGCCCGGGACAATGAGCAGTTCTTC
d_call: TRBD1
j_call: TRBJ2-1
v_call: TRBV10-3
clone_size: -

cdr3_aa: CASSSQGSLNQPQHF
cdr3_nt: TGTGCCAGCTCATCCCAGGGGTCCCTCAATCAGCCCCAGCATTTT
d_call: -
j_call: TRBJ1-5
v_call: TRBV18
clone_size: -

cdr3_aa: CASSVRYRLAGEPADTQYF
cdr3_nt: TGCGCCAGCAGCGTTAGATACCGACTAGCGGGAGAGCCCGCAGATACGCAGTATTTT
d_call: TRBD2
j_call: TRBJ2-3
v_call: TRBV4-3
clone_size: -

cdr3_aa: CASTLGSLSGYTF
cdr3_nt: TGTGCCAGCACCCTTGGCAGTCTGTCGGGCTACACCTTC
d_call: -
j_call: TRBJ1-2
v_call: TRBV28
clone_size: -

cdr3_aa: CASTEGDTGELFF
cdr3_nt: TGTGCCAGTACGGAGGGAGACACCGGGGAGCTGTTTTTT
d_call: -
j_call: TRBJ2-2
v_call: TRBV19
clone_size: once

cdr3_aa: CASSLAPVPNTEAFF
cdr3_nt: TGCGCCAGCAGCTTGGCCCCGGTTCCGAACACTGAAGCTTTCTTT
d_call: -
j_call: TRBJ1-1
v_call: TRBV5-1
clone_size: -

cdr3_aa: CASSHRQGSGELFF
cdr3_nt: TGTGCCAGCAGCCATAGACAGGGTTCCGGGGAGCTGTTTTTT
d_call: TRBD1
j_call: TRBJ2-2
v_call: TRBV7-2
clone_size: -

cdr3_aa: CASSLARVGEQYF
cdr3_nt: TGTGCCAGCAGCTTAGCCAGGGTGGGCGAGCAGTACTTC
d_call: -
j_call: TRBJ2-7
v_call: TRBV11-1
clone_size: -

cdr3_aa: CASSFGGGHSSYEQYF
cdr3_nt: TGTGCCAGCAGCTTCGGAGGGGGCCATAGCTCCTACGAGCAGTACTTC
d_call: -
j_call: TRBJ2-7
v_call: TRBV28
clone_size: -

cdr3_aa: CASSEGSYSNQPQHF
cdr3_nt: TGTGCCAGCAGTGAAGGGTCATATAGCAATCAGCCCCAGCATTTT
d_call: -
j_call: TRBJ1-5
v_call: TRBV6-1
clone_size: few

cdr3_aa: CASSPPGRGPSYEQYF
cdr3_nt: TGTGCCAGCAGTCCCCCAGGAAGGGGGCCCTCCTACGAGCAGTACTTC
d_call: TRBD1
j_call: TRBJ2-7
v_call: TRBV28
clone_size: -

cdr3_aa: CASSYSRGGKYNEQFF
cdr3_nt: TGTGCCAGCAGTTACTCGAGGGGAGGGAAATACAATGAGCAGTTCTTC
d_call: TRBD2
j_call: TRBJ2-1
v_call: TRBV6-6
clone_size: -

cdr3_aa: CASSPAPRQGYEQYF
cdr3_nt: TGTGCCAGCAGCCCCGCTCCCAGACAGGGTTATGAGCAGTACTTC
d_call: TRBD1
j_call: TRBJ2-7
v_call: TRBV5-4
clone_size: once

cdr3_aa: CASREDFGDTEAFF
cdr3_nt: TGCGCCAGCAGGGAAGACTTCGGGGACACTGAAGCTTTCTTT
d_call: -
j_call: TRBJ1-1
v_call: TRBV10-2
clone_size: -

cdr3_aa: CASSARTRRLGPYEQYF
cdr3_nt: TGTGCCAGCAGCGCACGGACTAGAAGATTGGGGCCCTACGAGCAGTACTTC
d_call: TRBD2
j_call: TRBJ2-7
v_call: TRBV7-2
clone_size: -

cdr3_aa: CASSPLGTSGLGETQYF
cdr3_nt: TGTGCCAGCTCACCTTTAGGGACTAGCGGGCTCGGAGAGACCCAGTACTTC
d_call: TRBD2
j_call: TRBJ2-5
v_call: TRBV18
clone_size: -

cdr3_aa: CASSGGDGNQPQHF
cdr3_nt: TGTGCCAGCTCCGGGGGAGATGGCAATCAGCCCCAGCATTTT
d_call: -
j_call: TRBJ1-5
v_call: TRBV18
clone_size: once

cdr3_aa: CASSLGTGTQPQHF
cdr3_nt: TGTGCCAGCAGCTTGGGGACAGGGACTCAGCCCCAGCATTTT
d_call: TRBD1
j_call: TRBJ1-5
v_call: TRBV5-5
clone_size: -

cdr3_aa: CASSEALSRRQPQHF
cdr3_nt: TGTGCCAGCAGTGAAGCGCTTTCCAGGAGACAGCCCCAGCATTTT
d_call: -
j_call: TRBJ1-5
v_call: TRBV6-1
clone_size: -

cdr3_aa: CASSQDTGYNEQFF
cdr3_nt: TGTGCCAGCAGCCAAGATACTGGCTACAATGAGCAGTTCTTC
d_call: -
j_call: TRBJ2-1
v_call: TRBV4-2
clone_size: -

cdr3_aa: CASSPLPDRLLGGYTF
cdr3_nt: TGTGCCAGCTCACCACTCCCGGACAGGCTCCTAGGGGGCTACACCTTC
d_call: TRBD1
j_call: TRBJ1-2
v_call: TRBV18
clone_size: -

cdr3_aa: CASSISGANVLTF
cdr3_nt: TGTGCCAGTAGTATATCTGGGGCCAACGTCCTGACTTTC
d_call: -
j_call: TRBJ2-6
v_call: TRBV19
clone_size: few

cdr3_aa: CASSMVGGLSNQPQHF
cdr3_nt: TGTGCCAGTAGTATGGTGGGGGGGCTGAGCAATCAGCCCCAGCATTTT
d_call: -
j_call: TRBJ1-5
v_call: TRBV19
clone_size: -

cdr3_aa: CASRLTTGNQPQHF
cdr3_nt: TGTGCCAGCAGACTAACGACAGGCAATCAGCCCCAGCATTTT
d_call: -
j_call: TRBJ1-5
v_call: TRBV6-1
clone_size: -

cdr3_aa: CASSLGDYGYTF
cdr3_nt: TGTGCCAGCAGCTTGGGTGACTATGGCTACACCTTC
d_call: -
j_call: TRBJ1-2
v_call: TRBV7-6
clone_size: once

cdr3_aa: CAIGITGSEQFF
cdr3_nt: TGTGCCATCGGGATAACAGGGAGTGAGCAGTTCTTC
d_call: -
j_call: TRBJ2-1
v_call: TRBV28
clone_size: -

cdr3_aa: CASSSKPPYNEQFF
cdr3_nt: TGTGCCAGCAGCTCCAAACCACCCTACAATGAGCAGTTCTTC
d_call: -
j_call: TRBJ2-1
v_call: TRBV7-9
clone_size: -

cdr3_aa: CASSPLAGGSLEQYF
cdr3_nt: TGTGCCAGCTCACCGCTAGCGGGAGGGTCCCTTGAGCAGTACTTC
d_call: TRBD2
j_call: TRBJ2-7
v_call: TRBV18
clone_size: -

cdr3_aa: CASRLVGGLNTIYF
cdr3_nt: TGTGCCAGCAGACTCGTCGGGGGGCTAAACACCATATATTTT
d_call: -
j_call: TRBJ1-3
v_call: TRBV4-2
clone_size: -

cdr3_aa: CASSQDRRTGYNEQFF
cdr3_nt: TGCGCCAGCAGCCAAGATAGAAGGACTGGTTACAATGAGCAGTTCTTC
d_call: -
j_call: TRBJ2-1
v_call: TRBV4-3
clone_size: -

cdr3_aa: CASSLERVVTDTQYF
cdr3_nt: TGTGCCAGCAGCTTGGAGCGAGTCGTCACAGATACGCAGTATTTT
d_call: -
j_call: TRBJ2-3
v_call: TRBV7-2
clone_size: -

cdr3_aa: CASNLEGANTEAFF
cdr3_nt: TGTGCCAGCAACCTAGAAGGAGCGAACACTGAAGCTTTCTTT
d_call: -
j_call: TRBJ1-1
v_call: TRBV6-1
clone_size: -

cdr3_aa: CATRTGGELFF
cdr3_nt: TGTGCCACTAGGACAGGCGGGGAACTGTTTTTT
d_call: TRBD1
j_call: TRBJ1-4
v_call: TRBV15
clone_size: -

cdr3_aa: CSVDGTAIGTEAFF
cdr3_nt: TGCAGCGTTGACGGGACAGCGATTGGCACTGAAGCTTTCTTT
d_call: TRBD1
j_call: TRBJ1-1
v_call: TRBV29-1
clone_size: -

cdr3_aa: CASSLASSSGNTIYF
cdr3_nt: TGCGCCAGCAGCTTGGCCTCCAGCTCTGGAAACACCATATATTTT
d_call: -
j_call: TRBJ1-3
v_call: TRBV5-1
clone_size: -

cdr3_aa: CASSPPTTTYGYTF
cdr3_nt: TGCGCCAGCAGCCCGCCGACGACCACCTATGGCTACACCTTC
d_call: -
j_call: TRBJ1-2
v_call: TRBV5-1
clone_size: -

cdr3_aa: CASSRGGTAEAFF
cdr3_nt: TGTGCCAGCAGTCGGGGGGGGACGGCTGAAGCTTTCTTT
d_call: -
j_call: TRBJ1-1
v_call: TRBV7-8
clone_size: -

cdr3_aa: CASQGTSGNHEQFF
cdr3_nt: TGTGCCAGCCAAGGGACTAGCGGGAACCATGAGCAGTTCTTC
d_call: TRBD2
j_call: TRBJ2-1
v_call: TRBV6-6
clone_size: -

cdr3_aa: CASSGLAGVDEQFF
cdr3_nt: TGTGCCAGCTCGGGACTAGCGGGAGTGGATGAGCAGTTCTTC
d_call: TRBD2
j_call: TRBJ2-1
v_call: TRBV18
clone_size: -

cdr3_aa: CASSPDYTGELFF
cdr3_nt: TGTGCCAGCAGCCCTGATTACACCGGGGAGCTGTTTTTT
d_call: -
j_call: TRBJ2-2
v_call: TRBV14
clone_size: -

cdr3_aa: CASRRHGDGELFF
cdr3_nt: TGTGCCAGTAGGAGACACGGGGACGGGGAGCTGTTTTTT
d_call: -
j_call: TRBJ2-2
v_call: TRBV19
clone_size: -

cdr3_aa: CASSGTGEENIQYF
cdr3_nt: TGTGCCAGCTCGGGGACAGGGGAGGAAAACATTCAGTACTTC
d_call: TRBD1
j_call: TRBJ2-4
v_call: TRBV27
clone_size: -

cdr3_aa: CASSAEVPNYGYTF
cdr3_nt: TGTGCCAGCAGCGCGGAAGTCCCAAACTATGGCTACACCTTC
d_call: -
j_call: TRBJ1-2
v_call: TRBV7-9
clone_size: -

cdr3_aa: CASSLARTSGRSKAKNIQYF
cdr3_nt: TGTGCCAGCAGCTTAGCTCGGACTAGCGGGAGGTCCAAAGCCAAAAACATTCAGTACTTC
d_call: TRBD2
j_call: TRBJ2-4
v_call: TRBV7-2
clone_size: -

cdr3_aa: CASSSGLSTQETQYF
cdr3_nt: TGTGCCAGCAGCTCCGGCCTGTCAACCCAAGAGACCCAGTACTTC
d_call: -
j_call: TRBJ2-5
v_call: TRBV7-6
clone_size: -